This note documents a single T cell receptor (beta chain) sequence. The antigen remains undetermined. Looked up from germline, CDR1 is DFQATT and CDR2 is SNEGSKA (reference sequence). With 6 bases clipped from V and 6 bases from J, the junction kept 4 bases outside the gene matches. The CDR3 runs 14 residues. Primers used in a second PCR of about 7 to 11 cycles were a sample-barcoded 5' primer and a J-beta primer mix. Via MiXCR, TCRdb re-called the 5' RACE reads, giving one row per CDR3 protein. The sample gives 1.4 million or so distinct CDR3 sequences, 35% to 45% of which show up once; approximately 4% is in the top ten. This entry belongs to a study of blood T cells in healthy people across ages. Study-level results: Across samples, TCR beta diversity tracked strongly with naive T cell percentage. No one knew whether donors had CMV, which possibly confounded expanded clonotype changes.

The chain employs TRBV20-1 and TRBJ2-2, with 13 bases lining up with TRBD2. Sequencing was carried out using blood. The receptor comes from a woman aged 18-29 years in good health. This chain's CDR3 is CSARTSGRPGELFF. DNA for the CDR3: TGCAGTGCAAGGACTAGCGGGAGACCCGGGGAGCTGTTTTTT.